These T cell receptor beta chains were read from a single sample in a study of blood T cell repertoires in COVID-19. Generated by immunoSEQ multiplex PCR, the TCRdb table keeps only in-frame clones and is missing some. The sample shows 180,000 or so clones, about 82% of them seen only once. The sequencing sample was made of PBMCs or T cells enriched from blood (not recorded which). The receptors shown here come from a man in his forties with acute COVID-19. Each CDR3 is given with its conserved first and last residue. The D gene is left open where the match is weak. Rows may omit the clone size; those that give it use once, few, many or a size class.

. | TRBJ2-7 | TRBV7-9 | . | CATEDGPYEQYF | TGTGCCACGGAGGACGGGCCCTACGAGCAGTACTTC
. | TRBJ1-3 | TRBV6-5 | TRBD1 | CASSYQDRNGNTIYF | TGTGCCAGCAGTTACCAGGACAGGAACGGAAACACCATATATTTT
. | TRBJ1-2 | TRBV5-4 | . | CASSLLVGVNYGYTF | TGTGCCAGCAGCTTGCTTGTGGGCGTAAACTATGGCTACACCTTC
. | TRBJ2-3 | TRBV19 | . | CASRDPSTDTQYF | TGTGCCAGCAGGGATCCCTCCACAGATACGCAGTATTTT
. | TRBJ1-4 | TRBV5-5 | . | CASSLTGYPDDNEKLFF | TGTGCCAGCAGCTTGACGGGGTACCCTGATGATAATGAAAAACTGTTTTTT
. | TRBJ2-2 | TRBV27 | . | CASSPLGTQNTGELFF | TGTGCCAGCTCTCCCCTCGGGACTCAGAACACCGGGGAGCTGTTTTTT
. | TRBJ1-3 | TRBV3-1/TRBV3-2 | TRBD1 | CASSQETGTWDTIYF | TGTGCCAGCAGCCAAGAGACAGGGACGTGGGACACCATATATTTT
. | TRBJ2-1 | TRBV5-4 | . | CASSLEGLSDEQFF | TGTGCCAGCAGCTTGGAGGGACTGAGCGATGAGCAGTTCTTC
once | TRBJ1-5 | TRBV6-5 | TRBD1 | CASGFPGQNNQPQHF | TGTGCCAGCGGATTCCCGGGACAGAATAATCAGCCCCAGCATTTT
. | TRBJ1-5 | TRBV6-5 | TRBD1 | CASSKQGQQPQHF | TGTGCCAGCAGTAAACAGGGGCAACAGCCCCAGCATTTT
. | TRBJ2-1 | TRBV3-1/TRBV3-2 | . | CASSQASYDNEQFF | TGTGCCAGCAGCCAAGCGAGTTACGACAATGAGCAGTTCTTC
. | TRBJ1-5 | TRBV15 | . | CATSIVRGPQPQHF | TGTGCCACCAGCATCGTCAGGGGTCCTCAGCCCCAGCATTTT
. | TRBJ2-7 | TRBV11-3 | . | CASSPGHSYEQYF | TGTGCCAGCAGCCCGGGACATAGCTACGAGCAGTACTTC
. | TRBJ2-7 | TRBV5-6 | . | CASSPDPSDISYEQYF | TGTGCCAGCAGCCCCGACCCTAGCGATATCTCCTACGAGCAGTACTTC
. | TRBJ2-5 | TRBV5-3 | . | CARSLYTGQETQYF | TGTGCCAGAAGCTTGTACACAGGGCAAGAGACCCAGTACTTC
. | TRBJ2-7 | TRBV5-4 | TRBD1 | CASSLGGTGRSYEQYF | TGTGCCAGCAGCTTGGGGGGGACAGGGCGCTCTTACGAGCAGTACTTC
. | TRBJ1-1 | TRBV19 | TRBD1 | CASSVTGVSTEAFF | TGTGCCAGTAGTGTAACAGGGGTGTCCACTGAAGCTTTCTTT
. | TRBJ2-7 | TRBV5-1 | . | CASSLSLLAGEQYF | TGCGCCAGCAGCTTGAGTCTGCTAGCTGGCGAGCAGTACTTC
. | TRBJ1-4 | TRBV11-2 | . | CASSVLPATNEKLFF | TGTGCCAGCAGCGTCCTTCCTGCAACTAATGAAAAACTGTTTTTT
. | TRBJ2-7 | TRBV6-5 | TRBD2 | CASSSWLGGHPYEQYF | TGTGCCAGCAGTTCATGGCTGGGAGGGCATCCCTACGAGCAGTACTTC
. | TRBJ2-3 | TRBV7-2 | TRBD2 | CASSSILRLAGTDTQYF | TGTGCCAGCAGCTCAATTCTTAGACTAGCGGGCACAGATACGCAGTATTTT
. | TRBJ2-1 | TRBV27 | . | CASSLIENNEQFF | TGTGCCAGCAGTTTAATCGAGAACAATGAGCAGTTCTTC
. | TRBJ1-5 | TRBV30 | . | CAWSGAGAGNQPQHF | TGTGCCTGGAGTGGCGCAGGGGCGGGCAATCAGCCCCAGCATTTT
once | TRBJ2-7 | TRBV11-2 | . | CASSPSGPYEQYF | TGTGCCAGCAGCCCCTCAGGTCCCTACGAGCAGTACTTC
. | TRBJ2-1 | TRBV5-4 | TRBD2 | CASSLGGLAGNGVFF | TGTGCCAGCAGCTTGGGGGGTTTAGCGGGAAACGGGGTATTCTTC
. | TRBJ2-7 | TRBV5-5 | TRBD2 | CASSPSGGGYEQYF | TGTGCCAGCAGCCCTAGCGGGGGCGGGTACGAGCAGTACTTC
. | TRBJ2-2 | TRBV7-3 | . | CASSLGGLANTGELFF | TGTGCCAGCAGCTTAGGGGGGTTGGCGAACACCGGGGAGCTGTTTTTT
. | TRBJ2-1 | TRBV27 | . | CASSFNTYNEQFF | TGTGCCAGCAGTTTTAATACCTACAATGAGCAGTTCTTC
. | TRBJ1-2 | TRBV6-6 | . | CASSYSKTGDGYTF | TGTGCCAGCAGTTACTCGAAAACGGGGGATGGCTACACCTTC
. | TRBJ2-7 | TRBV28 | . | CASSLARVNLQYEQYF | TGTGCCAGCAGTTTAGCCCGGGTCAATCTACAATACGAGCAGTACTTC
. | TRBJ2-5 | TRBV15 | TRBD2 | CATSRDRAGEETQYF | TGTGCCACCAGCAGAGATCGGGCGGGGGAAGAGACCCAGTACTTC
once | TRBJ2-1 | TRBV29-1 | TRBD2 | CSVEGLAGVGNEQFF | TGCAGCGTTGAGGGACTAGCGGGAGTGGGTAATGAGCAGTTCTTC
once | TRBJ1-2 | TRBV20-1 | TRBD1 | CSASPKQGTNYGYTF | TGCAGTGCTAGTCCGAAACAGGGGACTAACTATGGCTACACCTTC
. | TRBJ1-5 | TRBV12-3/TRBV12-4 | . | CASSPGVYQPQHF | TGTGCCAGCAGTCCGGGAGTCTATCAGCCCCAGCATTTT
. | TRBJ1-5 | TRBV6-5 | . | CASSYSPPAGNQPQHF | TGTGCCAGCAGTTACTCTCCTCCAGCGGGAAATCAGCCCCAGCATTTT
. | TRBJ2-5 | TRBV6-5 | TRBD1 | CASSPRQGAETQYF | TGTGCCAGCAGCCCGAGACAGGGCGCCGAGACCCAGTACTTC
. | TRBJ1-1 | TRBV10-2 | . | CASAQGPGENTEAFF | TGCGCCAGCGCCCAAGGCCCGGGGGAGAACACTGAAGCTTTCTTT
. | TRBJ2-7 | TRBV2 | TRBD2 | CASSELAGVYEQYF | TGTGCCAGCAGTGAATTGGCGGGAGTCTACGAGCAGTACTTC
. | TRBJ2-2 | TRBV2 | TRBD2 | CASKGGLAGAGELFF | TGTGCCAGCAAAGGAGGACTAGCGGGAGCCGGGGAGCTGTTTTTT
. | TRBJ2-7 | TRBV12-3/TRBV12-4 | TRBD1 | CASSLGQDYEQYF | TGTGCCAGCAGCCTCGGACAGGACTACGAGCAGTACTTC
. | TRBJ1-2 | TRBV3-1/TRBV3-2 | TRBD1 | CASSQVHRGAGYTF | TGTGCCAGCAGCCAAGTCCACAGGGGGGCCGGCTACACCTTC
. | TRBJ1-5 | TRBV15 | TRBD1 | CATSSLDRGSNQPQHF | TGTGCCACCAGCAGCCTAGACAGGGGTAGCAATCAGCCCCAGCATTTT
. | TRBJ2-3 | TRBV24-1 | TRBD2 | CATSDPTAGGPTDTQYF | TGTGCCACCAGTGATCCCACAGCGGGAGGGCCGACAGATACGCAGTATTTT
. | TRBJ2-7 | TRBV5-1 | TRBD1 | CASTNSGTGLYEQYF | TGCGCCAGCACTAATTCCGGGACAGGCCTATACGAGCAGTACTTC
. | TRBJ2-7 | TRBV2 | . | CASCEYYEQYF | TGTGCCAGCTGTGAGTACTACGAGCAGTACTTC
. | TRBJ2-2 | TRBV5-6 | . | CASSLARGTGELFF | TGTGCCAGCAGCTTGGCCAGGGGCACCGGGGAGCTGTTTTTT
. | TRBJ1-2 | TRBV27 | . | CASSGWGGIYGYTF | TGTGCCAGCAGTGGTTGGGGAGGGATCTATGGCTACACCTTC
. | TRBJ2-3 | TRBV19 | TRBD2 | CARGGTSGDPPWEDTQYF | TGTGCCAGAGGGGGGACTAGCGGGGACCCCCCCTGGGAAGATACGCAGTATTTT
. | TRBJ2-2 | TRBV9 | . | CASSSPSGSPNTGELFF | TGTGCCAGCAGCTCCCCGAGCGGATCGCCGAACACCGGGGAGCTGTTTTTT
. | TRBJ2-2 | TRBV7-7 | TRBD1 | CASSPGTGNTGELFF | TGTGCCAGCAGCCCCGGGACAGGCAACACCGGGGAGCTGTTTTTT
. | TRBJ1-4 | TRBV5-6 | TRBD1 | CASSEQGKGEKLFF | TGTGCCAGCAGCGAACAGGGGAAAGGTGAAAAACTGTTTTTT
. | TRBJ2-3 | TRBV10-3 | TRBD2 | CAISVGGEASDTQYF | TGTGCCATCAGTGTTGGGGGGGAGGCATCAGATACGCAGTATTTT